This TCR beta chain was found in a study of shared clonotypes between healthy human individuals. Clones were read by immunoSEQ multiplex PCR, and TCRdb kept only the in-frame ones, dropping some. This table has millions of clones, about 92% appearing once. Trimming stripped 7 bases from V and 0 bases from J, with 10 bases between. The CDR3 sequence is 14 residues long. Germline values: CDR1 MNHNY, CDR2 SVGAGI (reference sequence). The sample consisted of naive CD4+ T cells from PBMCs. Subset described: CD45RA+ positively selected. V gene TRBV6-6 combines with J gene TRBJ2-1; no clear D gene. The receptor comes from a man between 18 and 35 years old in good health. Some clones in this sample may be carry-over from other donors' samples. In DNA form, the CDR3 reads TGTGCCAGCATCGGCACGAGCTCCTACAATGAGCAGTTCTTC. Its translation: CASIGTSSYNEQFF.